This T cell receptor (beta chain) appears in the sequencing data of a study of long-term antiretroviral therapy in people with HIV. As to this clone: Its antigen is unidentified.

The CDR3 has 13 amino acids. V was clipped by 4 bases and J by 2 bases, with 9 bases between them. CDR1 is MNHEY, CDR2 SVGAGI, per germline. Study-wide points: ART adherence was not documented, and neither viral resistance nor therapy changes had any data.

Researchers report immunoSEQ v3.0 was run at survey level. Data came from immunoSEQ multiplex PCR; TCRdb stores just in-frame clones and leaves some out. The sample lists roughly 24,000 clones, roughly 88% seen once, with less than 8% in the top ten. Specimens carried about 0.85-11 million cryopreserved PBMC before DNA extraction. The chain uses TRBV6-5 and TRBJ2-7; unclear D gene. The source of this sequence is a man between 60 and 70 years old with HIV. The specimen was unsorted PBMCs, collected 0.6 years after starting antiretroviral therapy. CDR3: CASSSVGPYEQYF. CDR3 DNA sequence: TGTGCCAGCAGTTCGGTCGGCCCCTACGAGCAGTACTTC.